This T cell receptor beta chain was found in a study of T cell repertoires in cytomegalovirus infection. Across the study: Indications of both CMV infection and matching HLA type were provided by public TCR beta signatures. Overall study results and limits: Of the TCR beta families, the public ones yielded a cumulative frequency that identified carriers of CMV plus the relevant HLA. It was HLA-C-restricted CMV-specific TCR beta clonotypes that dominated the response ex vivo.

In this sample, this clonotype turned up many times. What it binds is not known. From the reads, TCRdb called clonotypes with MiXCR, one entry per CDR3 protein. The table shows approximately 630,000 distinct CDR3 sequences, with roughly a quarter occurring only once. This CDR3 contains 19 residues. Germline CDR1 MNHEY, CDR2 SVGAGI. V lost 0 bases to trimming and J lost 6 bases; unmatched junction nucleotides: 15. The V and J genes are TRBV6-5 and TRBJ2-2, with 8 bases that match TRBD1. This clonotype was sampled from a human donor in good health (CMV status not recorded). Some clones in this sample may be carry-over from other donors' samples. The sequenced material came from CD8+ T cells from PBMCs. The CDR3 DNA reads TGTGCCAGCAGTTACTCGGGGCAGGGGGCGACTAGGGACGCCGGGGAGCTGTTTTTT. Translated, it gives CASSYSGQGATRDAGELFF.